These 10 T cell receptor beta chains were sequenced from one sample in a study of cytotoxic CD8 clonotypes in ibrutinib-treated CLL. This table comes from immunoSEQ multiplex PCR, and its TCRdb copy is limited to in-frame clones, with some not included. The sample holds approximately 70,000 clones, around 81% seen once. Source: PBMCs, taken at disease progression, from a patient treated with ibrutinib. The source is a human donor with chronic lymphocytic leukemia.

This sequence joins TRBV7-9 and TRBJ1-1, with D possibly being TRBD1 (6 bases). This CDR3 spans 15 amino acids. V lost 2 bases and J lost 1, with 11 bases in between. Germline V CDR1 and CDR2: SEHNR, FQNEAQ (reference sequence). The CDR3 is CASSLQQGSNTEAFF. The CDR3 coding sequence is TGTGCCAGCAGCTTACAACAGGGTTCGAACACTGAAGCTTTCTTT.

V gene TRBV19 combines with J gene TRBJ2-1; 7 positions agree with TRBD2. Trimming at V came to 7 bases and at J to 6 bases, leaving 9 bases not matched to a gene. Germline loops: CDR1 LNHDA, CDR2 SQIVND (reference sequence). CDR3 length: 14 residues. Here the CDR3 DNA reads TGTGCCAGTACCCTCCTTTGGGGGGGCAATGAGCAGTTCTTC. Protein sequence: CASTLLWGGNEQFF.

V gene TRBV20-1 combines with J gene TRBJ1-5, with no clear D. The CDR3 covers 10 residues. Germline CDR1 is DFQATT and CDR2 is SNEGSKA (reference sequence). V dropped 1 base and J dropped 10 bases, with 5 bases sitting between them. The CDR3 DNA reads TGCAGTGCTAGAGTTGGCCCCCAGCATTTT. Translation: CSARVGPQHF.

The J gene is TRBJ1-5, the V gene TRBV19; maybe TRBD1 (5 bases). Germline V gene data show CDR1 as LNHDA and CDR2 as SQIVND (reference sequence). The CDR3 is made up of 13 amino acids. V was clipped by 6 bases and J by 2 bases, with 8 bases between them. The CDR3 spells CASRTVGNQPQHF. CDR3 nucleotides: TGTGCCAGTAGGACAGTAGGCAATCAGCCCCAGCATTTT. Drawing the rest from reference TRBV19 and TRBJ1-5, the complete variable domain is DGGITQSPKYLFRKEGQNVTLSCEQNLNHDAMYWYRQDPGQGLRLIYYSQIVNDFQKGDIAEGYSVSREKKESFPLTVTSAQKNPTAFYLCASRTVGNQPQHFGDGTRLSIL.

The rearrangement uses TRBV30 and TRBJ1-2; D remains ambiguous. This CDR3 is built from 13 residues. Germline CDR1 GTSNPN, CDR2 SVGIG (reference sequence). Deletions cut 2 bases from V and 0 bases from J, with 7 bases between. DNA of the CDR3: TGTGCCTGGAGTTACGGACCTAACTATGGCTACACCTTC. This gives the protein CAWSYGPNYGYTF.

V is TRBV18 and J is TRBJ2-7, with TRBD1 identical over 8 bases. The CDR3 loop spans 15 amino acids. Per germline, CDR1 KGHSH and CDR2 LQKENI. V shed 2 bases, J shed 2 bases, and the junction held 5 bases outside the gene matches. DNA for the CDR3: TGTGCCAGCTCACCATCAGACAGGGGTCCCTACGAGCAGTACTTC. Its translation is CASSPSDRGPYEQYF.

This clone was detected a few times. The genes are TRBV9 and TRBJ2-1; 9 bases fit TRBD1. The CDR3 is 16 residues long. The junction had 9 bases not matched to a gene; V was cut back by 3 bases and J by 5 bases. Per germline, CDR1 SGDLS and CDR2 YYNGEE. In DNA, the CDR3 is TGTGCCAGCAGCGCCGGCCGGGGACAGGGTAACAATGAGCAGTTCTTC. The encoded protein is CASSAGRGQGNNEQFF.

V gene TRBV21-1 combines with J gene TRBJ1-5; TRBD1, the D gene given by the table, was not confirmed from the DNA. TRBV21-1 is a documented pseudogene. The CDR3 is 17 amino acids. CDR3 loop: CASKGVQGARSNQPQHF. In nucleotides, the CDR3 is TGTGCCAGCAAGGGGGTACAGGGGGCGCGGAGCAATCAGCCCCAGCATTTT.

The chain uses TRBV2 and TRBJ2-4; 7 bases are a match to TRBD1. This CDR3 is built from 14 residues. The J segment lost 3 bases and the V segment lost 6 bases, leaving 5 bases of the junction unmatched. Germline V CDR1 and CDR2: SNHLY, FYNNEI. This chain's CDR3 is CASRNRGYKNIQYF. CDR3 bases: TGTGCCAGCAGAAACAGGGGCTACAAAAACATTCAGTACTTC.

This clone has just one count. This chain's CDR3 is CSGLSTDTQYF. DNA of the CDR3: TGCAGTGGTCTGAGCACAGATACGCAGTATTTT. The chain is built from TRBV20-1 and TRBJ2-3; D unresolved. The germline V gene has CDR1 DFQATT and CDR2 SNEGSKA (reference sequence). The CDR3 is 11 amino acids. Trimming pared 7 bases from V and 0 bases from J, leaving 5 bases between.